This T cell receptor (beta chain) originates from a study of blood T cells in healthy people across ages. Study-wide results and caveats: Unsorted PBMC input precluded a conclusive naive versus antigen-experienced comparison.

Every donor contributed around 10 milliliters of peripheral blood by blood draw. As concerns this clonotype: Antigen specificity is unknown.

CDR3 size: 16 residues. Germline CDR1 is MGHRA and CDR2 is YSYEKL. Trimming took 3 bases from V and 6 from J; bases not matched to a gene: 12. With a J-beta primer mix and a sample-barcoded 5' primer, a second PCR ran about 7 to 12 cycles. TCRdb analysed the 5' RACE reads with MiXCR anew, one entry per CDR3 protein. The table shows over 600,000 distinct CDR3 sequences, with 45% to 70% occurring only once. The sequence was obtained from a middle-aged man in good health. The sequenced sample was blood. This sequence joins TRBV4-1 and TRBJ1-2; 8 nucleotides line up with TRBD1. The CDR3 bases are TGCGCCAGCAGCCAGCCCACAGACAGGGGAGGGAATGGCTACACCTTC. Translation gives CASSQPTDRGGNGYTF.